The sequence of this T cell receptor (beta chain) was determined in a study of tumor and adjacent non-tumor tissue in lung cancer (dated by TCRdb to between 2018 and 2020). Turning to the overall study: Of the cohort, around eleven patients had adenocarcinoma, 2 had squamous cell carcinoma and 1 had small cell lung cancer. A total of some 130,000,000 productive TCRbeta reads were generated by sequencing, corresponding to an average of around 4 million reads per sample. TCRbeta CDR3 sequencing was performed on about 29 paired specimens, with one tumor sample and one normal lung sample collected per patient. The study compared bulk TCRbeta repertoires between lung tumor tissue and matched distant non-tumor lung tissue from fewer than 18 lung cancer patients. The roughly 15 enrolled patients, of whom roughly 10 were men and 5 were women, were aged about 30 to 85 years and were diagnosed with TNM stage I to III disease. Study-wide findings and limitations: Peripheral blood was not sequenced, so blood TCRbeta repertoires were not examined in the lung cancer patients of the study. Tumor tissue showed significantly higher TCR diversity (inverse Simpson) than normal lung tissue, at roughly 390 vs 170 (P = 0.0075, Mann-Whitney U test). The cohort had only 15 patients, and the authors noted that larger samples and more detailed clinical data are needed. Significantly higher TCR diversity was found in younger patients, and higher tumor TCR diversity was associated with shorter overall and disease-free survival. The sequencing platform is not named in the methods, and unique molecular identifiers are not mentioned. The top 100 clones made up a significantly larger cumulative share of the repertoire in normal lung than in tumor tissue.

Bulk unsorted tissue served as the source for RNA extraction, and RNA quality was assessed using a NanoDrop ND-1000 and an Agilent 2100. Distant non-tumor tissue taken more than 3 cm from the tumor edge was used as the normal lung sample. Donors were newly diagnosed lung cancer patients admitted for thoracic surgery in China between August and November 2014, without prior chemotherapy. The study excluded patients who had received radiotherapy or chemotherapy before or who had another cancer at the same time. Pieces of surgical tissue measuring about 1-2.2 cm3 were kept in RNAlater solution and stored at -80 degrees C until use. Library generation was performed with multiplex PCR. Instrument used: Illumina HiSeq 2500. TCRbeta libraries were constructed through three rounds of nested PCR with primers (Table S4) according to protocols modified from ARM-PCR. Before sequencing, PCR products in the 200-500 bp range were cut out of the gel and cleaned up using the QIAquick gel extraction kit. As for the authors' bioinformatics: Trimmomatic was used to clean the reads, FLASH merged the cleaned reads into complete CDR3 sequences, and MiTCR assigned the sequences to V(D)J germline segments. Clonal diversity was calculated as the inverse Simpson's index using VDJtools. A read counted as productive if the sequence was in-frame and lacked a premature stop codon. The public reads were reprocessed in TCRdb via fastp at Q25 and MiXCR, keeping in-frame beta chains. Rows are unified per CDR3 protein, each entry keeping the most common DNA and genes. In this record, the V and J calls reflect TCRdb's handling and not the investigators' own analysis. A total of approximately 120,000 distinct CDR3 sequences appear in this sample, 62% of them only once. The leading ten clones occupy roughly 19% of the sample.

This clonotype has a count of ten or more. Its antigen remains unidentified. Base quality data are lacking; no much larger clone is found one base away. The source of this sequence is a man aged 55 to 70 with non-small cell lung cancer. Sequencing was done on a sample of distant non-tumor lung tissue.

CDR3 loop: CASSFLLENTEAFF. The sequenced DNA: TGTGCCAGCAGCTTTCTGTTGGAAAACACTGAAGCTTTCTTT. The chain is made from TRBV11-2 and TRBJ1-1; the D gene identity is not certain. The germline V gene encodes CDR1 SGHAT and CDR2 FQNNGV. Trimming costs V 3 bases and J 2 bases, and their ends lie 10 bases apart. The CDR3 numbers 14 residues from cysteine through phenylalanine. This entry keeps only the CDR3 DNA: 42 bases, framed from base 1.